One sample yielded the 19 T cell receptor beta chains listed below, sequenced in a study of blood T cell repertoires in COVID-19. Data came from immunoSEQ multiplex PCR; TCRdb stores just in-frame clones and leaves some out. Of under 150,000 clones in the sample, around 87% were seen once. The sequencing sample was made of peripheral blood. The receptors were gathered from a woman aged 60-75 years with active COVID-19.

The rearrangement uses TRBV9 and TRBJ2-7; 9 bases match TRBD2. V was pared by 0 bases and J by 5 bases, with 6 bases of the junction left unmatched. The CDR3 sequence is 15 residues long. Germline assignment: CDR1 SGDLS and CDR2 YYNGEE. The CDR3 spells CASSVAASGTHEQYF. The DNA for the CDR3 is TGTGCCAGCAGCGTAGCTGCTAGCGGGACCCACGAGCAGTACTTC.

This clone was picked up one time. V usage is TRBV18 and J usage is TRBJ1-1; weak D call: TRBD1 (6 bases). Germline V gives CDR1 KGHSH, CDR2 LQKENI. Trimming removed 4 bases at V and 0 bases at J, with 6 bases between. This CDR3 is 13 amino acids long. In DNA form, the CDR3 reads TGTGCCAGCTCACGGGACATGAACACTGAAGCTTTCTTT. It translates to CASSRDMNTEAFF.

The chain combines TRBV4-1 with TRBJ2-1; 14 bases match TRBD2. The V gene end was trimmed by 1 base and the J gene end by 8 bases; junction bases not matched to a gene: 4. The CDR3 extends over 16 amino acids. CDR1 is MGHRA and CDR2 is YSYEKL in the germline V gene. The CDR3 nucleotides read TGCGCCAGCAGCCAAGGACTAGCGGGAGGGCCGGATGAGCAGTTCTTC. It encodes CASSQGLAGGPDEQFF.

The chain recombines TRBV5-8 with TRBJ1-5, with D perhaps matching TRBD1 (5 bases). The CDR3 contains 14 residues. CDR1 is SGHTS, CDR2 YDEGEE, per germline. V shed 0 bases and J shed 3 bases, with 7 bases lying between them. In DNA, the CDR3 is TGTGCCAGCAGCTTGGAGGGGATCAATCAGCCCCAGCATTTT. This encodes CASSLEGINQPQHF.

This clone was seen a few times. J is TRBJ2-7 and V is TRBV18; 13 nucleotides line up with TRBD2. Germline V gene sequence: CDR1 KGHSH, CDR2 LQKENI. Unmatched junction bases numbered 21, after V lost 3 bases and J lost 7 bases. This CDR3 region has 20 residues. CDR3 residues: CASSPLGATSGRSASLEQYF. CDR3 nucleotide sequence: TGTGCCAGCTCACCGCTGGGGGCGACTAGCGGGAGGAGCGCAAGTTTGGAGCAGTACTTC.

V gene TRBV10-3 combines with J gene TRBJ1-5; D is possibly TRBD1 (6 bases). The CDR3 contains 14 residues. The ends were cut back, 7 bases at V and 4 bases at J, with 14 bases in the middle. Per germline, CDR1 ENHRY and CDR2 SYGVKD. CDR3 in DNA: TGTGCCATCAAAGGGGACACCGTGAATCAGCCCCAGCATTTT. It specifies CAIKGDTVNQPQHF.

This sequence joins TRBV21-1 and TRBJ1-5; the listed D gene, TRBD1, was not tested against the DNA. TRBV21-1 is termed a pseudogene. This CDR3 comprises 16 residues. This CDR3 reads CASSNLPTDPNQPQHF. CDR3 nucleotides: TGTGCCAGCAGCAACTTACCGACAGATCCCAATCAGCCCCAGCATTTT.

The chain is built from TRBV15 and TRBJ1-5; 11 bases match TRBD1. Germline V gene data show CDR1 as LNHNV and CDR2 as YYDKDF (reference sequence). The junction had 7 bases not matched to a gene; V was cut back by 3 bases and J by 6 bases. The CDR3 runs 16 residues. In DNA, the CDR3 is TGTGCCACCAGCAGCTACGGACAGGGGGCGACTCAGCCCCAGCATTTT. The encoded protein is CATSSYGQGATQPQHF. Using reference TRBV15 and TRBJ1-5 for the parts outside the CDR3, the full variable domain is DAMVIQNPRYQVTQFGKPVTLSCSQTLNHNVMYWYQQKSSQAPKLLFHYYDKDFNNEADTPDNFQSRRPNTSFCFLDIRSPGLGDTAMYLCATSSYGQGATQPQHFGDGTRLSIL.

The chain is built from TRBV7-8 and TRBJ2-5; the D gene is possibly TRBD1 (6 bases). V was pared by 5 bases and J by 5 bases, with 12 bases between. Germline loops: CDR1 SGHVS, CDR2 FQNEAQ. The CDR3 runs to 13 residues. The DNA of the CDR3 is TGTGCCAGCAGCCGTGACAGGTCGGAGACCCAGTACTTC. Translation: CASSRDRSETQYF.

The chain uses TRBV21-1 and TRBJ1-1; the table calls TRBD1, which could not be checked here. TRBV21-1 is recorded as a pseudogene. There are 16 residues in the CDR3. This CDR3 reads CASSKGQVNMNTEAFF. CDR3 in DNA: TGTGCCAGCAGCAAGGGACAGGTCAATATGAACACTGAAGCTTTCTTT.

This clone showed up just once. The gene calls are TRBV30 and TRBJ2-5, with TRBD2 as a possible D gene (6 bases). Germline assignment: CDR1 GTSNPN and CDR2 SVGIG (reference sequence). The CDR3 loop spans 16 amino acids. With 2 bases removed from V and 4 bases from J, the gap between germline ends came to 20 bases. CDR3 in amino acids: CAWSPGGLASGETQYF. CDR3 DNA sequence: TGTGCCTGGAGTCCCGGGGGATTAGCTAGTGGAGAGACCCAGTACTTC.

The gene calls are TRBV9 and TRBJ1-4, with D uncertain. Trimming took off 2 bases at V and 8 bases at J, with 19 bases between the two ends. Germline values: CDR1 SGDLS, CDR2 YYNGEE. CDR3 size: 16 residues. The CDR3 DNA sequence: TGTGCCAGCAGCGTCCCCATGACGGGAGGCCAAGAAAAACTGTTTTTT. This translates into CASSVPMTGGQEKLFF.

The sample holds one count of this clone. This chain uses TRBV5-6 with TRBJ2-7; a possible D gene is TRBD2 (7 bases). CDR1 and CDR2 (germline): SGHDT, YYEEEE. V shed 5 bases and J shed 3 bases, with 18 bases lying between them. The CDR3 is 15 residues long. The DNA for the CDR3 is TGTGCCAGCAGGGGGAGGGGCAGGGGTTTCTACGAGCAGTACTTC. Translation: CASRGRGRGFYEQYF.

The genes are TRBV30 and TRBJ2-1; 7 bases match TRBD2. Germline V gene sequence: CDR1 GTSNPN, CDR2 SVGIG (reference sequence). The CDR3 extends over 15 amino acids. V shed 5 bases, J shed 7 bases, and the junction held 14 bases outside the gene matches. CDR3 amino acids: CAWRVAGVSGNEQFF. The CDR3, as DNA: TGTGCCTGGCGGGTGGCGGGAGTAAGTGGGAATGAGCAGTTCTTC.

The chain is built from TRBV11-2 and TRBJ1-3; D is perhaps TRBD1 (5 bases). V was cut by 4 bases and J by 4 bases, with 23 bases left in between. In germline, CDR1 is SGHAT, CDR2 FQNNGV. The CDR3 loop spans 18 amino acids. The CDR3 bases are TGTGCCAGCAGCTCCCCCCAGGGAATAATGTCCTGGGGAAACACCATATATTTT. Residues: CASSSPQGIMSWGNTIYF.

This clone has a single count. The V gene is TRBV6-2 or TRBV6-3, the J gene TRBJ2-7; D ambiguous. Trimming cost V 2 bases and J 2 bases, with 7 bases left between them. The CDR3 is 13 amino acids. Germline assignment: CDR1 MNHEY and CDR2 SVGEGT. The CDR3 region is CASSYNPTYEQYF. In nucleotides, the CDR3 is TGTGCCAGCAGTTACAATCCAACCTACGAGCAGTACTTC.

This chain joins TRBV7-2 and TRBJ1-1; D uncertain. The CDR3 length is 12 residues. Deletions cut 5 bases from V and 7 bases from J, with 11 bases between. CDR1 is SGHTA and CDR2 is FQGNSA in the germline V gene. Written as DNA, the CDR3 is TGTGCCAGCAGCCCATACAAGATTGAAGCTTTCTTT. Translating it yields CASSPYKIEAFF. Filled out from reference TRBV7-2 and TRBJ1-1, the complete variable domain reads GAGVSQSPSNKVTEKGKDVELRCDPISGHTALYWYRQSLGQGLEFLIYFQGNSAPDKSGLPSDRFSAERTGGSVSTLTIQRTQQEDSAVYLCASSPYKIEAFFGQGTRLTVV.

This rearrangement joins TRBV6-6 to TRBJ1-4, with TRBD1 matching over 8 bases. V lost 4 bases to trimming and J lost 8 bases; unmatched junction nucleotides: 6. This CDR3 has 14 amino acids. Germline CDR1 MNHNY, CDR2 SVGAGI (reference sequence). The DNA of the CDR3 is TGTGCCAGCAGTTTCCACAGGGGGGGAGAAAAACTGTTTTTT. Encoded protein: CASSFHRGGEKLFF.

The chain recombines TRBV2 with TRBJ2-7; 10 positions match TRBD1. The trim removed 7 bases at V and 4 bases at J, leaving 7 bases unmatched. Per the germline V gene, CDR1 is SNHLY and CDR2 is FYNNEI. The CDR3 runs to 14 residues. The chain's CDR3 is CASTPTGGGYEQYF. CDR3 coding DNA: TGTGCCAGCACCCCGACAGGGGGCGGTTACGAGCAGTACTTC.